The clone carrying this T cell receptor beta chain was observed a few times. This same CDR3 is encoded by further DNA sequences in the sample. This entry comes from a study of blood T cell repertoires in COVID-19. Study summary: PBMCs, B-cell-depleted T cells, or T cells provided the cDNA or gDNA that made up the material.

The table came from immunoSEQ multiplex PCR; TCRdb's copy has only in-frame clones and leaves some out. In the table there are about 330,000 clones, more than 70% of which are singletons. The V gene's germline CDR1 is MNHEY and CDR2 SVGAGI. This CDR3 contains 12 residues. V was cut by 9 bases and J by 5 bases, with 13 bases left in between. Adults between roughly 18 and 90 years of age took part from 24 US areas. Donors in Cohort 3 who had recovered were those with two negative PCRs, healthcare professional clearance, or resolution of their symptoms. This clonotype was obtained from a woman aged 30 to 39 who had recovered from COVID-19. The material sequenced was PBMCs or T cells enriched from blood (not recorded which). The chain employs TRBV6-5 and TRBJ1-1; perhaps TRBD1 as D (5 bases). CDR3 nucleotide sequence: TGTGCCAGTTCCGCAGGGTGGACTGAAGCTTTCTTT. Translation: CASSAGWTEAFF.